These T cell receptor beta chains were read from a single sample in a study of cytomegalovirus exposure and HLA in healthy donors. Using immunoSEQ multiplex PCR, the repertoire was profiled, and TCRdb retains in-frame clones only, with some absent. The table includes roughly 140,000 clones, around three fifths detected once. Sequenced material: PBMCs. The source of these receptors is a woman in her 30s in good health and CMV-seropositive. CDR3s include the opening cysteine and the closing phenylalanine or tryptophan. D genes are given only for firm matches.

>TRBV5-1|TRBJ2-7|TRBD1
CASSPRDRLSYEQYF
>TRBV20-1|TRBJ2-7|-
CSGGGEQYF
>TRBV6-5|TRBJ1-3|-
CASSRAYRSGNTIYF
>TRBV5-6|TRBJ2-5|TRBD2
CASSQLAGDQETQYF
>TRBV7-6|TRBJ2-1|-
CASSRRYGSYNEQFF
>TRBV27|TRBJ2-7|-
CASSGFIGQTNSYEQYF
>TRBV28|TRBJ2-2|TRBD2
CASSLQVAGGLMGELFF
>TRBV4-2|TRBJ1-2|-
CASSQVGSGISVGYTF
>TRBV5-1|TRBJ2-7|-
CASSAITRTYEQYF
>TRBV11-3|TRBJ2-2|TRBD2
CASSPFPSGRNTGELFF
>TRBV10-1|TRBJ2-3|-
CASSSGQAPDTQYF
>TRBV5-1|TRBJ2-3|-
CASSLIPNRAGDTQYF
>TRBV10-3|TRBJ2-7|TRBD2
CAISESAGREVYEQYF
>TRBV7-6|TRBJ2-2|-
CASTKGTGELFF
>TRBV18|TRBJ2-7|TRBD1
CASSPSYGTGRGEQYF
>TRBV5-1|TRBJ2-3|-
CASNPGTLGTDTQYF
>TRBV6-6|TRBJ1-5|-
CASSLSGSNQPQHF
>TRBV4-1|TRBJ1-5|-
CASSQELSRLGPQHF
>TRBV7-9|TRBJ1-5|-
CSSSLIDQPQHF
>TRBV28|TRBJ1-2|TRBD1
CASIRDSATYGYTF
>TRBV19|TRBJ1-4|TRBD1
CASSAGQSTNEKLFF
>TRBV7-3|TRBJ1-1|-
CASSLNGVVRGTEAFF
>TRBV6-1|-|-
CASSEEGQGISYEQYF
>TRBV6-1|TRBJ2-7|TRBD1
CASTWRQGDAEQYF
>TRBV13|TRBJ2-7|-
CASSLGDPAYEQYF
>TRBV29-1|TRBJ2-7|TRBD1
CSVPGQGDYEQYF
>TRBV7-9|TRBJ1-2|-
CASSLGQVNYGYTF
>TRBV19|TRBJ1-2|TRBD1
CASSLRPGQGAGYGYTF
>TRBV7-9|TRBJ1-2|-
CASSPNGLAGGYGYTF
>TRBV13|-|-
CASSSRRGTVYEQYF
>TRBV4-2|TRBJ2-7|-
CASSQEGPPGRYEQYF
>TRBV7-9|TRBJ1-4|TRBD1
CASSLGQGLLEKLFF
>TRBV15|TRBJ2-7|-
CATSRVAGEQYF
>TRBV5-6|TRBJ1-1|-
CASSPGGLAGTEAFF
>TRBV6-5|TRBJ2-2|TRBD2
CASSIAGGTGELFF
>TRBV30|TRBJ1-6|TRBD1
CACRGTGALHNSPLHF
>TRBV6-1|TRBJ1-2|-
CASREGWLNYGYTF
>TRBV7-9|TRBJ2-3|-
CASSWAVAGQGDTQYF
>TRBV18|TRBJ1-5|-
CASSPQEGDQPQHF
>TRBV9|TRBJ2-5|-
CASSLGPSQEIQYF
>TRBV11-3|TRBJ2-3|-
CASSQGAVDTQYF
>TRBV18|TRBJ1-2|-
CASSPESKTNYGYTF
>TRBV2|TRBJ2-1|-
CASSTLERRPLSHNEQFF
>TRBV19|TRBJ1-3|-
CAIGDSGNTIYF
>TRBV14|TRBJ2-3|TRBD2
CASSHPTRESSTDTQYF
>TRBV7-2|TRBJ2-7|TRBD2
CASSFATSGSHEQYF
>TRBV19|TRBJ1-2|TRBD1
CASSMDRWSPSNYGYTF
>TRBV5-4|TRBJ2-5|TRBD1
CASSLDRGQETQYF
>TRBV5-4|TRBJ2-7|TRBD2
CASSPTSGYEQYF
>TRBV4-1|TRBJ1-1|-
CASSQVSGREEAFF
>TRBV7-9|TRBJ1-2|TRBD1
CASSHSLVTGGYDGYTF
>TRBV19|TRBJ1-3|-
CASSHRTSGNTIYF
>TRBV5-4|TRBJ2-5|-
CASSPALGETQYF
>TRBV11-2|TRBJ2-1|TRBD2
CASSLDLAGSYNEQFF
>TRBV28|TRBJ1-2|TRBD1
CASSITRRGQGGGYTF
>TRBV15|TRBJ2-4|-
CATSRDRTGQAKNIQYF
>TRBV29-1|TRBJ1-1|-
CSAVGAEAFF